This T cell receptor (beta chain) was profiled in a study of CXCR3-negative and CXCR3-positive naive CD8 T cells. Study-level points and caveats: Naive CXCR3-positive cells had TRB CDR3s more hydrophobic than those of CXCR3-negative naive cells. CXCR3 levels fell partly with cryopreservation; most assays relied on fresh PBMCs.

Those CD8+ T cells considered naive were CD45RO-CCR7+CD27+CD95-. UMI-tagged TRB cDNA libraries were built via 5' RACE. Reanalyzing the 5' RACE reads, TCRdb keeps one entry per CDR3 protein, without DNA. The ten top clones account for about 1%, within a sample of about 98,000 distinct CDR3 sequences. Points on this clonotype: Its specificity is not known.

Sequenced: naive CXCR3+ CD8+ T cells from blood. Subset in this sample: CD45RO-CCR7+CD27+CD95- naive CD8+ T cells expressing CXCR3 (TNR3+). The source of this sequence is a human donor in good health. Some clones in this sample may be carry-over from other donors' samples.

The CDR3: CASSVSGGAEEQYF. The chain joins TRBV7-9 to TRBJ2-7; TCRdb returns TRBD1, unconfirmable since there is no DNA. CDR1 and CDR2 from the germline V gene are SEHNR and FQNEAQ (reference sequence). The CDR3 is 14 residues long.